The entry below gives a single T cell receptor beta chain sequence along with its context. The antigen remains unidentified. The germline V gene has CDR1 LNHNV and CDR2 YYDKDF (reference sequence). V was shortened by 5 bases and J by 1 base, with 12 bases between the two germline ends. This CDR3 has 15 residues. The data stem from a study of T cells in Graves' hyperthyroidism and ophthalmopathy. Study results and limitations: Most expanded thyroid clonotypes above 0.001 recurred in blood. Stable hyperthyroidism and ophthalmopathy were separated using 13 V-J signatures.

Using RNA transcripts as the source, TCR beta CDR3 regions were amplified. When the TCR CDR3 underwent first-round RT-PCR, the HTBI primer set was used. MiXCR, applied by TCRdb to the multiplex PCR reads, yields one record per CDR3 protein. Here the sample spans 500,000 to 750,000 distinct CDR3 sequences, 40% to 55% being singletons. V and J are TRBV15 and TRBJ1-3, with D perhaps TRBD1 (5 bases). The receptor comes from a woman aged 18-29 years with Graves' hyperthyroidism. What was sequenced was peripheral blood or thyroid tissue (not recorded which). The CDR3: CATSLAGESGNTIYF. CDR3 sequence (DNA): TGTGCCACCAGCCTTGCGGGGGAATCTGGAAACACCATATATTTT.